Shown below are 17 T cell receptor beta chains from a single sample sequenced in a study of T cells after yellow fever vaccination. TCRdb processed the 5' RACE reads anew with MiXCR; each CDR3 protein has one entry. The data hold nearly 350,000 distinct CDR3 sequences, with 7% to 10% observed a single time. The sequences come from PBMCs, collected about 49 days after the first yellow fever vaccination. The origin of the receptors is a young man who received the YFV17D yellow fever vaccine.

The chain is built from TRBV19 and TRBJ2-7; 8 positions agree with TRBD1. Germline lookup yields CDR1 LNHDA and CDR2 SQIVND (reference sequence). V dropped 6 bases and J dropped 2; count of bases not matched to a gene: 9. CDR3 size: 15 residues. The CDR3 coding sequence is TGTGCCAGTAGACTCCGGGACAGGCCAACCTACGAGCAGTACTTC. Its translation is CASRLRDRPTYEQYF.

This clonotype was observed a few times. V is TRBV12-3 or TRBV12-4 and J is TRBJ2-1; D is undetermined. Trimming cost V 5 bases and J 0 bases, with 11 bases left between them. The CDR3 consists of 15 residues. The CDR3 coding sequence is TGTGCCAGCAGTCATTCACAGAGCTCCTACAATGAGCAGTTCTTC. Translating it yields CASSHSQSSYNEQFF.

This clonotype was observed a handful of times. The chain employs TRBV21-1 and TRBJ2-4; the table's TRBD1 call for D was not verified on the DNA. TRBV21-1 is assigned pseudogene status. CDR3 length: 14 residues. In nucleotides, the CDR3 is TGTGCCACCCGATCGGGGGAAGGCAAAAACATTCAGTACTTC. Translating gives CATRSGEGKNIQYF.

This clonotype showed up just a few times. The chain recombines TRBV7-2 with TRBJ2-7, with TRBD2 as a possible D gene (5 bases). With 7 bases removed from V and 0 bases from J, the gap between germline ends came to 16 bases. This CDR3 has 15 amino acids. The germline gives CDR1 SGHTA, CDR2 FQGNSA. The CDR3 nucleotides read TGTGCCAGCAACCTGGCCTCGGGGAGCTCCTACGAGCAGTACTTC. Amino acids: CASNLASGSSYEQYF.

The CDR3 is CATSDEASGGAYNEQFF. CDR3 nucleotide sequence: TGTGCCACCAGTGATGAGGCTAGCGGGGGGGCATACAATGAGCAGTTCTTC. The V and J genes are TRBV24-1 and TRBJ2-1; 12 bases agree with TRBD2. The ends lost 3 bases at V and 4 bases at J; junction bases unmatched: 6. CDR1 is KGHDR and CDR2 is SFDVKD in the germline V gene. This CDR3 contains 17 residues.

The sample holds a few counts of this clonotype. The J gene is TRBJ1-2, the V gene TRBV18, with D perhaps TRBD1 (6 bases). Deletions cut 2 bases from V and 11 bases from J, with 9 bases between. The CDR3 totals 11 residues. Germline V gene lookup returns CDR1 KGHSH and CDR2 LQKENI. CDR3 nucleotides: TGTGCCAGCTCACCAGACAGGTCTTACACCTTC. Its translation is CASSPDRSYTF. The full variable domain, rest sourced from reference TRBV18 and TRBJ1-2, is NAGVMQNPRHLVRRRGQEARLRCSPMKGHSHVYWYRQLPEEGLKFMVYLQKENIIDESGMPKERFSAEFPKEGPSILRIQQVVRGDSAAYFCASSPDRSYTFGSGTRLTVV.

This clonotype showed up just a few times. CDR3 loop: CASRFPGGSYEQYV. DNA for the CDR3: TGTGCCAGCAGATTTCCAGGGGGATCCTACGAGCAGTACGTC. The chain carries TRBV2 and TRBJ2-7; 7 positions match TRBD1. Germline V gene lookup returns CDR1 SNHLY and CDR2 FYNNEI. Trimming at V came to 6 bases and at J to 1 base, leaving 6 bases not matched to a gene. CDR3 size: 14 residues.

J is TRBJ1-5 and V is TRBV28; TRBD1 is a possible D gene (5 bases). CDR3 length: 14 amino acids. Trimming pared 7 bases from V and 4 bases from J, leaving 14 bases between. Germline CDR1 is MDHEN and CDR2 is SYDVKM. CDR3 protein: CASIVGRGNQPQHF. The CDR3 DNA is TGTGCCAGCATCGTCGGAAGGGGTAATCAGCCCCAGCATTTT.

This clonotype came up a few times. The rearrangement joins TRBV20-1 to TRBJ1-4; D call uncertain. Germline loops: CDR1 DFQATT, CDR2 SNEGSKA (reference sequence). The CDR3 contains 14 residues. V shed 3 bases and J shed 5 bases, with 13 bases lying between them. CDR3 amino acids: CSASSTTRNEKLFF. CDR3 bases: TGCAGTGCTAGTTCCACAACTAGAAATGAAAAACTGTTTTTT.

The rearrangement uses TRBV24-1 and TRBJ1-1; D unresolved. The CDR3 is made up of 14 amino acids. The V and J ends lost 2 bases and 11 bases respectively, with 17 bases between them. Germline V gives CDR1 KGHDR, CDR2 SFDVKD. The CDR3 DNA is TGTGCCACCAGTGATTCCCGGTCGGACGAGGCCGCTTTCTTT. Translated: CATSDSRSDEAAFF.

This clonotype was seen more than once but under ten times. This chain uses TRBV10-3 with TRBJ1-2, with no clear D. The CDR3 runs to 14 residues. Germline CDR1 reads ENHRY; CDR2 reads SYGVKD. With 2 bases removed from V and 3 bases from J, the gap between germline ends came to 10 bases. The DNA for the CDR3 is TGTGCCATCAGTGAGAGAAAACGGCACTATGGCTACACCTTC. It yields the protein CAISERKRHYGYTF.

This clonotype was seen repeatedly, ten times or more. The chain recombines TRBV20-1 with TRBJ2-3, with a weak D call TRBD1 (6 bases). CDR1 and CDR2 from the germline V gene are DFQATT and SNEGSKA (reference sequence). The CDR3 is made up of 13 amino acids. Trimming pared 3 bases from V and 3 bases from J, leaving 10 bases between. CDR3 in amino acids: CSARSGVTDTQYF. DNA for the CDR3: TGCAGTGCTAGGTCAGGGGTGACAGATACGCAGTATTTT.

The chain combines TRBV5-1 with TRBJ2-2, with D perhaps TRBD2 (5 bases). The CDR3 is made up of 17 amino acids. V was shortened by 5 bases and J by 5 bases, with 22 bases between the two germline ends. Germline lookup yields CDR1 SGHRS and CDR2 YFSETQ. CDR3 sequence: CASSGSGLDRGTGELFF. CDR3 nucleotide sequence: TGCGCCAGCAGTGGCTCCGGTCTCGATCGGGGAACCGGGGAGCTGTTTTTT.

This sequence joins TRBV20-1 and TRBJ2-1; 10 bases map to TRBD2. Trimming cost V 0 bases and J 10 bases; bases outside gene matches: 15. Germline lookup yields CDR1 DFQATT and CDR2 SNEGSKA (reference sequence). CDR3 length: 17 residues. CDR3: CSARDLRASGGPTEQFF. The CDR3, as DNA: TGCAGTGCTAGAGATCTCAGGGCTAGCGGGGGTCCCACGGAGCAGTTCTTC.

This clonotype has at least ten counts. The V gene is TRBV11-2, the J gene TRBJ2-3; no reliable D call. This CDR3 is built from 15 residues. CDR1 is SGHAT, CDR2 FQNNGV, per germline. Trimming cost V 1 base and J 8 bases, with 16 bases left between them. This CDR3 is CASSLVDNVPSTQYF. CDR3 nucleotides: TGTGCCAGCAGCTTAGTCGATAACGTACCGAGTACGCAGTATTTT.

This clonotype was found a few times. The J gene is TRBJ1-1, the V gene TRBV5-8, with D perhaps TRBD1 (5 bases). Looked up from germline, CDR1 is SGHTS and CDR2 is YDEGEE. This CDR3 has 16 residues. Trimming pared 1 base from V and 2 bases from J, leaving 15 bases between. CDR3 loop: CASSLSRGILNTEAFF. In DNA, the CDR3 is TGTGCCAGCAGCTTGTCCCGGGGGATACTCAACACTGAAGCTTTCTTT.

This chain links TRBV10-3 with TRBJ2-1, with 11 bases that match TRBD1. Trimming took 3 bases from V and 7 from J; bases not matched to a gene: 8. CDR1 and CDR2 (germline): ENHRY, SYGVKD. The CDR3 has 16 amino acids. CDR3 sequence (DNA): TGTGCCATCAGTGACCACAGAGGACAGGGGGCTAATGAGCAGTTCTTC. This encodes CAISDHRGQGANEQFF.